Following are 2 T cell receptor beta chains from one sample sequenced in a study of metastatic and nonmetastatic thyroid tumors (dated by TCRdb to about 2020). Library preparation was by PCR. These reads were obtained on an Illumina HiSeq 4000. TCRdb reworked the public reads: Q25 trimming with fastp, MiXCR clone assembly, productive beta chains retained. This sample comprises under 55,000 clones, around a sixth of them detected only once. The ten largest clones add up to 2.5% to 3.5% of the sample. None of the patients had been given any treatment before thyroid surgery. Material: blood. Source of these receptors: a female donor with papillary thyroid cancer or a benign thyroid nodule (not recorded which). Some clones in this sample may be carry-over from other donors' samples.

About this clone itself: At one of its ends the junction is not consistent with the germline gene, which may arise from a read error. This chain joins TRBV6-5 and TRBJ2-1; TRBD2 matches at 7 bases. The CDR3 loop spans 16 amino acids. CDR1 and CDR2 (germline): MNHEY, SVGAGI. As DNA, the CDR3 is TGTGCCAGCAGTTATTTTTCGGTAGCGGGCCCGAATGGGCAGTTCTTC. Residues: CASSYFSVAGPNGQFF.

The chain is built from TRBV12-3 or TRBV12-4 and TRBJ1-1, with TRBD1 as a possible D gene (5 bases). The CDR3 sequence is 13 residues long. Between the trimmed V and J ends, which lost 6 bases and 4 bases, there was a span of 12 bases. CDR3 protein: CASSPRASTEAFF. In DNA form, the CDR3 reads TGTGCCAGCAGCCCCAGGGCGAGCACTGAAGCTTTCTTT.